Included here is one T cell receptor beta chain sequence, with context. The CDR3 loop spans 15 amino acids. Germline CDR1 is SGHAT and CDR2 is FQNNGV. Between the trimmed V and J ends, which lost 0 bases and 2 bases, there was a span of 11 bases. As processed by the authors: How many nucleated cells were present was estimated from reference gene primer amplification. TCRdb keeps only in-frame clones here, not all; method: immunoSEQ multiplex PCR. V, J and clone size derive from that table, while D and trimming were established from the DNA sequence. The sample includes some 70,000 clones, about four fifths of them seen just once. Seattle patient enrollment occurred during active infection, with longitudinal follow-up thereafter. The sample is drawn from a study of blood T cell repertoires in COVID-19. Study-wide background: Acute-phase and convalescent COVID-19 samples originated in the United States, Italy and Spain.

The chain combines TRBV11-2 with TRBJ2-7; possible D gene TRBD1, 6 bases. What was sequenced was peripheral blood. The receptor comes from a man between 60 and 75 years old with COVID-19, enrolled during active disease. The CDR3 DNA is TGTGCCAGCAGCTTAGAAAGACAGGCCCCCTACGAGCAGTACTTC. Its protein product is CASSLERQAPYEQYF.